This record concerns one T cell receptor (beta chain) sequence. V was shortened by 1 base and J by 4 bases, with 17 bases between the two germline ends. CDR3 length: 17 residues. Germline loops: CDR1 SGHKS, CDR2 YYEKEE (reference sequence). The data were taken from a study of blood T cell repertoires in COVID-19. Study overall: COVID-19 samples, acute and convalescent, were from the United States, Italy and Spain.

In the authors' workflow: Cell counts per sample came from amplifying reference gene primers. Using immunoSEQ multiplex PCR, the repertoire was profiled, and TCRdb retains in-frame clones only, with some absent. V, J and clone size are taken as reported in that table, and D and trimming were inferred from the DNA itself. This sample has some 240,000 clones; approximately 80% occur once, and the top ten carry roughly a tenth. The origin of this receptor is a woman older than 75 with acute or convalescent COVID-19. The sequenced sample was peripheral blood. This rearrangement joins TRBV5-5 to TRBJ2-2, with D possibly matching TRBD1 (6 bases). The chain's CDR3 is CASSLTDSLSFTGELFF. The CDR3 bases are TGTGCCAGCAGCTTGACGGACAGTCTGAGTTTCACCGGGGAGCTGTTTTTT.